Detailed here is one T cell receptor (beta chain). The antigen is not known. Produced via immunoSEQ multiplex PCR; TCRdb's table is partial and in-frame only. Among under 150,000 clones listed, approximately 90% were seen once. V lost 1 base and J 8 bases, leaving 12 bases between the germline ends. CDR3 size: 15 residues. Per the germline V gene, CDR1 is SGHVS and CDR2 is FQNEAQ. These data originate in a study of cytomegalovirus exposure and HLA in healthy donors. Broader study findings: Most TCRs appeared rarely, but some public TCRs recurred in many donors. Cytomegalovirus association was listed for 164 TCR beta chains. In vitro checks showed that a few CMV-associated chains really do target CMV antigens.

The chain carries TRBV7-8 and TRBJ1-6; TRBD1 is a possible D gene (6 bases). This sequence was found in a woman under 30 in good health and CMV-seronegative. Sequenced input: PBMCs. The CDR3 protein is CASSLDQGMDSPLHF. The CDR3 DNA is TGTGCCAGCAGCTTAGATCAGGGGATGGATTCACCCCTCCACTTT.